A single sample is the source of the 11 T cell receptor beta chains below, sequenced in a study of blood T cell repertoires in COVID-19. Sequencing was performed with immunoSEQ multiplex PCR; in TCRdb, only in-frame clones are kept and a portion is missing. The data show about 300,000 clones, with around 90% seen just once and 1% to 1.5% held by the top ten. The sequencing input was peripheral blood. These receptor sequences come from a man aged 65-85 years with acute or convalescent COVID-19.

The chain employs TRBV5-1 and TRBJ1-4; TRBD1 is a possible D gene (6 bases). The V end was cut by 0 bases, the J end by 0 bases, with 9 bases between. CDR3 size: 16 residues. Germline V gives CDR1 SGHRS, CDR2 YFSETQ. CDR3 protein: CASSLGTAATNEKLFF. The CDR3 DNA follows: TGCGCCAGCAGCTTGGGGACAGCCGCAACTAATGAAAAACTGTTTTTT.

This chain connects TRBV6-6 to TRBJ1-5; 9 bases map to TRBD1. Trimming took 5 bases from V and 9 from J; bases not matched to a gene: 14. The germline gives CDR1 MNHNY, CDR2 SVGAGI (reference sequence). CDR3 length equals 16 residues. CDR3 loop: CASSSPRQGVWRPQHF. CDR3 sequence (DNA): TGTGCCAGCAGTAGCCCCAGACAGGGGGTTTGGAGGCCCCAGCATTTT.

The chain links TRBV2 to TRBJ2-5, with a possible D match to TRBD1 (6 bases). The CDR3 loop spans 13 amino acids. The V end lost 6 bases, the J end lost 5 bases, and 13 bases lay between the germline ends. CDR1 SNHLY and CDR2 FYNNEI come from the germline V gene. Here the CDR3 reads CASSWGPEETQYF. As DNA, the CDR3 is TGTGCCAGCAGCTGGGGGCCGGAGGAGACCCAGTACTTC.

The CDR3 region is CASSLSLGRRHPNEQFF. The CDR3 DNA reads TGTGCCAGCAGTCTATCCCTGGGGCGACGGCATCCCAATGAGCAGTTCTTC. This chain uses TRBV6-2 or TRBV6-3 with TRBJ2-1, with D perhaps matching TRBD1 (5 bases). Between the trimmed V and J ends, which lost 5 bases and 6 bases, there was a span of 23 bases. Per the germline V gene, CDR1 is MNHEY and CDR2 is SVGEGT. CDR3 size: 17 residues.

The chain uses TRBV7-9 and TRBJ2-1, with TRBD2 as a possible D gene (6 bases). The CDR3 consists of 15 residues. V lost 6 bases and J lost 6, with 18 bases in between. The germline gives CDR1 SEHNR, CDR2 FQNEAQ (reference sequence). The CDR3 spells CASRDSWGVGNEQFF. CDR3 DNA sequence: TGTGCCAGCAGGGATTCTTGGGGGGTCGGCAATGAGCAGTTCTTC.

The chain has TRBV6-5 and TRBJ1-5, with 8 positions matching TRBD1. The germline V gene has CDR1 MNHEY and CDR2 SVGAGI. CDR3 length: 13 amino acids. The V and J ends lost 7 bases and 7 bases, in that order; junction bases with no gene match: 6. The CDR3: CASTQGAVQPQHF. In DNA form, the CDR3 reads TGTGCCAGCACCCAGGGGGCGGTACAGCCCCAGCATTTT.

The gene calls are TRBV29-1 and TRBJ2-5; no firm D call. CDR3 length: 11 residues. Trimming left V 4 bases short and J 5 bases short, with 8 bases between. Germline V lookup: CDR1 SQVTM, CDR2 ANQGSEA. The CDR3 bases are TGCAGCGTTGCTCTCCGGGAGACCCAGTACTTC. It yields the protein CSVALRETQYF.

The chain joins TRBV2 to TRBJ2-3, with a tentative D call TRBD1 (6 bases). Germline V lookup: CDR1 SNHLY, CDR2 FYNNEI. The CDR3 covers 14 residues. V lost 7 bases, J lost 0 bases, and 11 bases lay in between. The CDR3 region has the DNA TGTGCCAGCACCCTGGACAGAAGCACAGATACGCAGTATTTT. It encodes CASTLDRSTDTQYF.

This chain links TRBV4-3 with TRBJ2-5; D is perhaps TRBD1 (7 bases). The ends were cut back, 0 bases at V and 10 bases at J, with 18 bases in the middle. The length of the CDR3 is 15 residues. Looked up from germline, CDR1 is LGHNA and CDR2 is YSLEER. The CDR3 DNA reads TGCGCCAGCAGCCAAGATGAGCAGGGGGGCATGGTCCAGTACTTC. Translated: CASSQDEQGGMVQYF.

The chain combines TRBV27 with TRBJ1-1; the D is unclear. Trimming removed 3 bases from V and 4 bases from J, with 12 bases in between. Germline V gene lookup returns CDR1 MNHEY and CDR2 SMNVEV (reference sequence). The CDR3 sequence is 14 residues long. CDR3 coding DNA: TGTGCCAGCAGTTTTCTAGGATTAGGCACTGAAGCTTTCTTT. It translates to CASSFLGLGTEAFF.

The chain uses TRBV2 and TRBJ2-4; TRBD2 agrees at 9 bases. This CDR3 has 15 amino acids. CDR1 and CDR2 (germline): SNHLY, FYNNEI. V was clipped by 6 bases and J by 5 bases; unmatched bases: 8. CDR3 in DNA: TGTGCCAGCAGACTCGGGACTAGCCGACAAAACATTCAGTACTTC. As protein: CASRLGTSRQNIQYF.